The source of this T cell receptor (beta chain) is a study of CD8 T cells in ankylosing spondylitis. Overall study results and limits: Enrichment of disease-linked clones was reportedly significant in matched ankylosing spondylitis synovial fluid. Reactive arthritis synovial fluid and blood previously showed some of these motif variants. Typical of ankylosing spondylitis blood, it appeared, was a TCR beta motif of fewer than 10 highly homologous variants.

Each TCR beta library was made by quantitative 5'-RACE that incorporated molecular barcodes. TCRdb recomputed calls from the 5' RACE reads with MiXCR, one row per CDR3 protein. Here the sample spans 30,000 to 45,000 distinct CDR3 sequences, 6% being singletons. This clonotype is deemed medium-sized. Its antigen is unidentified. Germline CDR1 reads SGHRS; CDR2 reads YFSETQ. V lost 3 bases and J lost 4; bases outside the gene matches: 9. The CDR3 is 16 residues long. The source is a male donor with ankylosing spondylitis or in good health (not recorded which). V gene TRBV5-1 combines with J gene TRBJ2-1; 8 bases line up with TRBD1. Material for sequencing was blood, either unsorted or a sorted T cell fraction (not recorded which). This chain's CDR3 is CASSSLDRAPYNEQFF. The DNA of the CDR3 is TGCGCCAGCAGCTCGCTGGACAGGGCCCCTTACAATGAGCAGTTCTTC.